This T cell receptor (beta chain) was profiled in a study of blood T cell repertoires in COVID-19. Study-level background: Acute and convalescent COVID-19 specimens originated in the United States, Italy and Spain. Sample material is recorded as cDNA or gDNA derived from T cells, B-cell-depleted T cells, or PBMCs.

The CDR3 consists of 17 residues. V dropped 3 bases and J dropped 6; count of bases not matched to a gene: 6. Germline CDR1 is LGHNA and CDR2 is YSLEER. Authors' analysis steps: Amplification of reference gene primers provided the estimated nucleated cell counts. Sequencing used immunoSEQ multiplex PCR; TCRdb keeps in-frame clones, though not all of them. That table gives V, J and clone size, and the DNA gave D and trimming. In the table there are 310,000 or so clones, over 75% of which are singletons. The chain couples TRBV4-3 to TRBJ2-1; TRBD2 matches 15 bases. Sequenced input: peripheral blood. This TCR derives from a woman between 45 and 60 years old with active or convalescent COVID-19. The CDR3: CASSHRTSGGGINEQFF. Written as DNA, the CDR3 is TGCGCCAGCAGCCACCGGACTAGCGGGGGGGGTATCAATGAGCAGTTCTTC.